The rows below give T cell receptor beta chains drawn from one sample of a study of shared clonotypes between healthy human individuals. The method was immunoSEQ multiplex PCR; TCRdb's version includes in-frame clones alone and lacks a portion of them. The table includes hundreds of thousands of clones, 98% detected once. Specimen: naive CD8+ T cells sorted from blood. The receptors shown here come from a man aged 25-40 years in good health. The CDR3 runs from the conserved cysteine through the conserved F or W. A D gene is named only where the DNA matches it firmly. A row's size may be missing; if present it is once, few, many or a size class.

abundance: -; j_gene: TRBJ1-5; v_gene: TRBV5-5; d_gene: TRBD1; CDR3nt: TGTGCCAGCAGCTTGGGACAGGGTTATCAGCCCCAGCATTTT; CDR3aa: CASSLGQGYQPQHF
abundance: -; j_gene: TRBJ2-5; v_gene: TRBV9; d_gene: TRBD1; CDR3nt: TGTGCCAGCAGCTCAAGGACAGGGGCAGAGACCCAGTACTTC; CDR3aa: CASSSRTGAETQYF
abundance: -; j_gene: TRBJ2-7; v_gene: TRBV7-2; d_gene: -; CDR3nt: TGTGCCAGCAGCTTAACCTCCTTGGAGTCCTACGAGCAGTACTTC; CDR3aa: CASSLTSLESYEQYF
abundance: once; j_gene: TRBJ2-7; v_gene: TRBV30; d_gene: TRBD1; CDR3nt: TGTGCCTGGAGGGACAGGGGCTACGAGCAGTACTTC; CDR3aa: CAWRDRGYEQYF
abundance: -; j_gene: TRBJ2-7; v_gene: TRBV10-3; d_gene: TRBD2; CDR3nt: TGTGCCATCAGTGAGTCCGAGACTAGCGGCCCCTACGAGCAGTACTTC; CDR3aa: CAISESETSGPYEQYF
abundance: -; j_gene: TRBJ2-3; v_gene: TRBV4-2; d_gene: -; CDR3nt: TGTGCCAGCCGAGGAAGTCAATCCTCAACAGATACGCAGTATTTT; CDR3aa: CASRGSQSSTDTQYF
abundance: -; j_gene: TRBJ2-1; v_gene: TRBV7-7; d_gene: -; CDR3nt: TGTGCTAGCAGCCCAGGACCAAGCTCCTACAATGAGCAGTTCTTC; CDR3aa: CASSPGPSSYNEQFF
abundance: -; j_gene: TRBJ2-5; v_gene: TRBV5-5; d_gene: -; CDR3nt: TGTGCCAGCAGCTTATCCTTACAGTACCAAGAGACCCAGTACTTC; CDR3aa: CASSLSLQYQETQYF
abundance: -; j_gene: TRBJ2-7; v_gene: TRBV7-7; d_gene: TRBD2; CDR3nt: TGTGCTAGCAGCCGATACCGGGGACTAGTTTTTGGGAACTACGAGCAGTACTTC; CDR3aa: CASSRYRGLVFGNYEQYF
abundance: -; j_gene: TRBJ2-3; v_gene: TRBV6-1; d_gene: TRBD2; CDR3nt: TGTGCCAGCAGTGAATGGGAGCTAGCGGGAAGCACAGATACGCAGTATTTT; CDR3aa: CASSEWELAGSTDTQYF